The present entry profiles one TCR beta chain with its context. The data were taken from a study of blood T cell repertoires in COVID-19. Study-level background: Acute-phase and convalescent COVID-19 samples originated in the United States, Italy and Spain. Sources were T cells, B-cell-depleted T cells, or PBMCs; the material itself was cDNA or gDNA.

This CDR3 spans 15 amino acids. V lost 5 bases and J lost 3; bases outside the gene matches: 8. Germline V CDR1 and CDR2: MNHEY, SVGAGI. Original handling: Using reference gene primer amplification, nucleated cell counts were estimated. The assay was immunoSEQ multiplex PCR, and TCRdb's table has in-frame clones only and misses some. V, J and clone size are taken as reported in that table, and D and trimming were inferred from the DNA itself. The profile shows approximately 230,000 clones, 80% to 90% of them singletons. The specimen was peripheral blood. The chain combines TRBV6-5 with TRBJ2-7, with 9 bases fitting TRBD1. The origin of this receptor is a man between 25 and 39 years old with active or convalescent COVID-19. The CDR3 sequence: CASSHRGDRVYEQYF. The DNA of the CDR3 is TGTGCCAGCAGTCATAGGGGGGACAGGGTCTACGAGCAGTACTTC.